Described below is a single TCR beta chain sequence and its context. Its antigen remains unknown. Produced via immunoSEQ multiplex PCR; TCRdb's table is partial and in-frame only. Of more than 110,000 clones in the sample, less than 90% were seen once. CDR3 length equals 14 residues. In germline, CDR1 is MRHNA, CDR2 SNTAGT. J gave up 1 base and V 5 bases, and 2 bases lay outside the gene matches. This record belongs to a study of cytomegalovirus exposure and HLA in healthy donors. General study points: The study designated roughly 160 TCR beta chains cytomegalovirus-associated. In vitro confirmation showed three CMV-associated chains to be CMV antigen specific. Rare TCR sequences dominated, though some public TCRs recurred in many donors.

The study drew the donors from its roughly 110-subject validation cohort, separate from the approximately 690-subject first cohort. Sequencing input: PBMCs. The V gene is TRBV6-4, the J gene TRBJ2-3, with 8 positions matching TRBD2. The TCR sequence derives from a man aged 18 to 29 in good health and CMV-seronegative. Written as DNA, the CDR3 is TGTGCCAGCAGTCCGGGGGGGGGCACAGATACGCAGTATTTT. The encoded protein is CASSPGGGTDTQYF.